A selection of T cell receptor beta chains follows, all from one sample in a study of blood T cell repertoires in COVID-19. Profiling relied on immunoSEQ multiplex PCR, and the TCRdb table lists in-frame clones only, not all of them. The data contain around 130,000 clones, more than 75% of them singletons. Sequencing used peripheral blood. All receptors derive from a man between 60 and 75 years old with acute or convalescent COVID-19. The CDR3 runs from the conserved cysteine through the conserved F or W.

V gene: TRBV19
CDR3 protein: CASTPPRMGNTEAFF

V gene: TRBV7-3
CDR3 protein: CASSPTGTNTGELFF

V gene: TRBV7-2
CDR3 protein: CASSLLGQAETQYF

V gene: TRBV5-1
CDR3 protein: CASSADTIPPIGYTF

V gene: TRBV24-1
CDR3 protein: CATSESPGQRSSTDTQYF

V gene: TRBV19
CDR3 protein: CASSIVQMAGELFF

V gene: TRBV6-5
CDR3 protein: CASSPYGGASGELFF

V gene: TRBV3-1/TRBV3-2
CDR3 protein: CASSQRASGRADEQYF

V gene: TRBV6-5
CDR3 protein: CASSYSTSNEQFF

V gene: TRBV5-1
CDR3 protein: CASSGQGVYEQYF

V gene: TRBV6-5
CDR3 protein: CASGMTGGGTEAFF

V gene: TRBV27
CDR3 protein: CASSRQGTDTQYF

V gene: TRBV4-3
CDR3 protein: CASSQDPRGQPQHF

V gene: TRBV19
CDR3 protein: CASSRLAGDTGELFF

V gene: TRBV19
CDR3 protein: CASSPHGQGSNQPQHF

V gene: TRBV6-5
CDR3 protein: CASSKNRDRFYEQYF

V gene: TRBV9
CDR3 protein: CASSVGGPSTDTQYF

V gene: TRBV28
CDR3 protein: CASRSDRQGDKTQYF

V gene: TRBV29-1
CDR3 protein: CSVERGGTTGELFF

V gene: TRBV30
CDR3 protein: CAWAGQYNSPLHF

V gene: TRBV3-1/TRBV3-2
CDR3 protein: CASSQVPAEIQETQYF

V gene: TRBV5-1
CDR3 protein: CASSSTRETQYF

V gene: TRBV10-2
CDR3 protein: CASSRDRGVGTQYF

V gene: TRBV14
CDR3 protein: CASSQEWTGTDEQYF

V gene: TRBV7-2
CDR3 protein: CASSSTPTYEQYF

V gene: TRBV29-1
CDR3 protein: CSVRDWNNEQFF

V gene: TRBV6-2/TRBV6-3
CDR3 protein: CASSYPGTAYEQYF

V gene: TRBV7-2
CDR3 protein: CASSPKGGGEQYF

V gene: TRBV3-1/TRBV3-2
CDR3 protein: CASSQDSGVNQPQHF

V gene: TRBV2
CDR3 protein: CASSEDRGVNEQFF

V gene: TRBV15
CDR3 protein: CATSRDRASRGETQYF

V gene: TRBV3-1/TRBV3-2
CDR3 protein: CASSPGHSGANVLTF

V gene: TRBV5-4
CDR3 protein: CASSLEGSGFESYNEQFF

V gene: TRBV27
CDR3 protein: CASRTAGPNEQFF

V gene: TRBV28
CDR3 protein: CASSVSANEQFF

V gene: TRBV7-2
CDR3 protein: CASSSESSGANVLTF

V gene: TRBV7-2
CDR3 protein: CASSFPGQGETQYF

V gene: TRBV28
CDR3 protein: CASSLSGQGAGELFF

V gene: TRBV11-2
CDR3 protein: CASSRDRGQIAGGYEQYF

V gene: TRBV27
CDR3 protein: CASSFSPGANYGYTF

V gene: TRBV29-1
CDR3 protein: CSVATFRETEAFF

V gene: TRBV7-3
CDR3 protein: CASRPSVAGPQELFF